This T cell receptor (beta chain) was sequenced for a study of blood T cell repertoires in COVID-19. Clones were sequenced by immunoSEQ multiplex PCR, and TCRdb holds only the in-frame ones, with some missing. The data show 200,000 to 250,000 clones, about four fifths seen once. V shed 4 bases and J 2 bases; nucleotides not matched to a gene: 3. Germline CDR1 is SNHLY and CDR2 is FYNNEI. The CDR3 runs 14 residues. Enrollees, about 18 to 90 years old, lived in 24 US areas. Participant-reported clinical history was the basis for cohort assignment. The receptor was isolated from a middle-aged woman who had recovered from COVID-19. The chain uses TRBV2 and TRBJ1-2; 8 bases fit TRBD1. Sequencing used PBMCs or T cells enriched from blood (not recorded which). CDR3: CASSADRGNYGYTF. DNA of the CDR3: TGTGCCAGCAGTGCAGACAGGGGAAACTATGGCTACACCTTC.